This T cell receptor (beta chain) was captured in a study of Graves' ophthalmopathy and Graves' hyperthyroidism. Amplification of TCR beta CDR3 regions used RNA transcripts. In the first round, RT-PCR was carried out with HTBI primers, and a multiplex PCR formed the second round. One entry per CDR3 protein, called by TCRdb with MiXCR from the multiplex PCR reads. Altogether 500,000 to 800,000 distinct CDR3 sequences are present, just over 40% being singletons, with the ten largest covering 2.5% to 3.5%. Other autoimmune diseases, uncontrolled infections, pregnancy or lactation led to the exclusion of patients. This clonotype was seen many times. Trimming left V 4 bases short and J 1 base short, with 10 bases between. Germline CDR1 and CDR2: DFQATT and SNEGSKA (reference sequence). CDR3 length: 13 amino acids.

Sequencing was performed on peripheral blood. The TCR comes from an adult man with Graves' ophthalmopathy. The V call is TRBV20-1, the J call TRBJ1-1; D gene ambiguous. The CDR3: CSANGIQNTEAFF. The CDR3, as DNA: TGCAGTGCTAACGGAATACAGAACACTGAAGCTTTCTTT.